This TCR beta chain was profiled in a study of OX40 agonist ivuxolimab in advanced cancers. Study-level information: Patients were roughly 83% male with ages about 23 to 90, mean 60.

Study conclusions and caveats: Clonal expansion by week 6 occurred in CD4+ and CD8+ blood T cells (at 0.1 to 3.0 mg/kg). Antigens targeted by the expanded peripheral T cells were not determined. Also present in some nonresponders was a low level of normalized T-cell clonal expansion.

TCRdb's table, derived via immunoSEQ multiplex PCR, lists solely in-frame clones and lacks some. The data contain fewer than 95,000 clones, about four fifths of them seen just once; the ten biggest clones take up 0.4% to 0.55%. Germline V CDR1 and CDR2: SGHRS, YFSETQ. The V end lost 8 bases, the J end lost 5 bases, and 19 bases lay between the germline ends. The CDR3 is 14 residues long. Note on this clone: Its antigen is currently unknown.

The chain uses TRBV5-1 and TRBJ1-1; tentative D call: TRBD1 (5 bases). The sequence derives from an adult with an advanced solid tumor such as melanoma, head and neck, liver or kidney cancer. Sequences were derived from CD4+ or CD8+ T cells sorted from blood, sampled in a trial of the OX40 agonist ivuxolimab. DNA for the CDR3: TGCGCCAGTTTTGCGGGGGGAAAAAAGACTGAAGCTTTCTTT. This translates into CASFAGGKKTEAFF. Complete variable domain (other parts from reference TRBV5-1 and TRBJ1-1): KAGVTQTPRYLIKTRGQQVTLSCSPISGHRSVSWYQQTPGQGLQFLFEYFSETQRNKGNFPGRFSGRQFSNSRSEMNVSTLELGDSALYLCASFAGGKKTEAFFGQGTRLTVV.